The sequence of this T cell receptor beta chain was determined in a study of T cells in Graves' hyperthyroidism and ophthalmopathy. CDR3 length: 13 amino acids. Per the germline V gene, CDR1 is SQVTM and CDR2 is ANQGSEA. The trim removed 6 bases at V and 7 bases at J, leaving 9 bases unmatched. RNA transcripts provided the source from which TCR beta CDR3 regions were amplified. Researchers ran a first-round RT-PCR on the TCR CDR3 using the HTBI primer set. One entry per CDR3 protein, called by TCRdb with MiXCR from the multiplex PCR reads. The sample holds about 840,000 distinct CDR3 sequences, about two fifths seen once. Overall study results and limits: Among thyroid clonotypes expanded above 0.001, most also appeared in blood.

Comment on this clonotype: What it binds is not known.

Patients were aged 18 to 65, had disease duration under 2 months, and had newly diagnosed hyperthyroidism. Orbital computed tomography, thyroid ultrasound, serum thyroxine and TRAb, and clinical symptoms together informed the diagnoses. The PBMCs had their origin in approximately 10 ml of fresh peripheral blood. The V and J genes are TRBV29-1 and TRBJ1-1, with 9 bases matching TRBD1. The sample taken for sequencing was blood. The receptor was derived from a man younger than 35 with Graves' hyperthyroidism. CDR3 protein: CSVREQGAGEAFF. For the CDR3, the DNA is TGCAGCGTGAGGGAACAGGGGGCAGGTGAAGCTTTCTTT.